This T cell receptor (beta chain) was identified in a study of blood T cell repertoires in COVID-19. Using immunoSEQ multiplex PCR, the repertoire was profiled, and TCRdb retains in-frame clones only, with some absent. There are roughly 100,000 clones in the sample; about 90% occur only once, and around 4.4% lies in the top ten. The V gene end was trimmed by 3 bases and the J gene end by 3 bases; junction bases not matched to a gene: 5. Germline assignment: CDR1 LGHDT and CDR2 YNNKEL (reference sequence). This CDR3 region has 16 residues. The sequence derives from a man between 18 and 29 years old with acute or convalescent COVID-19. The chain combines TRBV3-1 (or the pseudogene TRBV3-2) with TRBJ2-7; 13 bases are a match to TRBD2. Specimen: peripheral blood. In nucleotides, the CDR3 is TGTGCCAGCAGCCAGGGACTAGCGGGGCTATACTACGAGCAGTACTTC. Encoded protein: CASSQGLAGLYYEQYF.